The 2 T cell receptor beta chains below were found in one sample sequenced in a study of spatial heterogeneity in lung cancer. Sample time point: sample taken at primary tumor resection. Tumor, nontumor lung or frozen PBMC supplied whole RNA, sequenced without sorting. MiXCR was run by TCRdb on the 5' RACE reads, yielding one entry per CDR3 protein. Of over 9,500 distinct CDR3 sequences in the sample, 3% to 4.5% are singletons; the top ten hold approximately 8%. Material: normal lung tissue next to the tumor, obtained at surgery. Every receptor here comes from a male donor with early-stage non-small cell lung cancer.

This clonotype is categorized as medium-sized. This beta chain is a stray sequence in a library constructed for alpha chains; its clone size is not meaningful. V usage is TRBV29-1 and J usage is TRBJ2-7; D is tentatively TRBD1 or TRBD2 (5 bases each). CDR1 SQVTM and CDR2 ANQGSEA come from the germline V gene. V lost 2 bases, J lost 1 base, and 9 bases lay in between. The CDR3 sequence is 13 residues long. The CDR3 region is CSVEQGASYEQYF. The CDR3 DNA sequence: TGCAGCGTTGAACAGGGAGCTTCCTACGAGCAGTACTTC.

This clonotype was seen only a few times. The size of this beta chain means little, since it is a stray read in a library made for alpha chains. The chain recombines TRBV7-2 with TRBJ2-7, with TRBD1 identical over 10 bases. The CDR3 has 15 amino acids. Germline V gene sequence: CDR1 SGHTA, CDR2 FQGNSA. The V gene end was trimmed by 6 bases and the J gene end by 3 bases; junction bases not matched to a gene: 8. In DNA form, the CDR3 reads TGTGCCAGCAGTTCTGCCGGGACAGGGGTCTACGAGCAGTACTTC. Protein product: CASSSAGTGVYEQYF.